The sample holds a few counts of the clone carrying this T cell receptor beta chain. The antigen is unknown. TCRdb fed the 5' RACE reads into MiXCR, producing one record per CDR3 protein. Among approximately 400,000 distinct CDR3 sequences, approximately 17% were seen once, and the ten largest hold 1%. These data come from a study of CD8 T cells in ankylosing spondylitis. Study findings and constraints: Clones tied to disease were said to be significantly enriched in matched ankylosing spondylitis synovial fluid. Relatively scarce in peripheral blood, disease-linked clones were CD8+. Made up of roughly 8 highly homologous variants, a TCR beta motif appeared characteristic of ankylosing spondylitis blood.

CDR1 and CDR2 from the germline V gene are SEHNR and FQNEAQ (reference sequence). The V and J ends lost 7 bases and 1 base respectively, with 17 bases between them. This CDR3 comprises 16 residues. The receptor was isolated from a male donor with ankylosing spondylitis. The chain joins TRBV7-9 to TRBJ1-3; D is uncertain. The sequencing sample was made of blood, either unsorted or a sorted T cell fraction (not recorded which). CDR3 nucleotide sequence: TGTGCCAGCATCGATGGGATGGGGAATTCTGGAAACACCATATATTTT. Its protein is CASIDGMGNSGNTIYF.